These 21 T cell receptor beta chains share one sample of origin, sequenced in a study of cytomegalovirus exposure and HLA in healthy donors. This PCR relied on a set of 60 Vbeta primers and 13 Jbeta primers. Clones were sequenced by immunoSEQ multiplex PCR, and TCRdb holds only the in-frame ones, with some missing. The sample yields about 57,000 clones, 75% to 85% seen once. The sample comprised PBMCs. All receptors come from a man aged 25-40 years in good health and CMV-seronegative.

The chain couples TRBV7-2 to TRBJ2-4; D unresolved. The V end lost 1 base, the J end lost 12 bases, and 10 bases lay between the germline ends. Germline values: CDR1 SGHTA, CDR2 FQGNSA. The CDR3 extends over 12 amino acids. The CDR3 is CASSLVGVAQYF. The CDR3 DNA reads TGTGCCAGCAGCTTAGTTGGAGTCGCTCAGTACTTC.

The chain has TRBV19 and TRBJ2-5; D may be TRBD1 (5 bases). The J call may be mistaken, given a closer DNA end match to TRBJ2-7. This CDR3 comprises 15 residues. Germline V gene data show CDR1 as LNHDA and CDR2 as SQIVND (reference sequence). The CDR3 is CASSIADTLSNEQYF. DNA of the CDR3: TGTGCCAGTAGTATAGCGGACACCCTTAGCAACGAGCAGTACTTC.

This chain joins TRBV14 and TRBJ1-1, with D possibly TRBD1 on 6 matching bases. Trimming took 4 bases from V and 0 from J, leaving 9 bases between them. This CDR3 has 14 residues. Germline V gives CDR1 SGHDN, CDR2 FVKESK. CDR3 nucleotide sequence: TGTGCCAGCAGCCGGCAGGGGTTGAACACTGAAGCTTTCTTT. Translated: CASSRQGLNTEAFF.

The chain links TRBV5-1 to TRBJ1-4; tentative D call: TRBD1 (6 bases). Trimming removed 4 bases at V and 3 bases at J, with 10 bases between. Germline assignment: CDR1 SGHRS and CDR2 YFSETQ. This CDR3 has 14 amino acids. Here the CDR3 DNA reads TGCGCCAGCAGCCCGACAGGCCCTAATGAAAAACTGTTTTTT. It is translated as CASSPTGPNEKLFF.

This clone was observed a single time. The chain recombines TRBV5-4 with TRBJ1-4, with D maybe TRBD1 (5 bases). V was pared by 3 bases and J by 6 bases, with 12 bases between. CDR3 size: 14 residues. The germline gives CDR1 SGHNT, CDR2 YYREEE (reference sequence). The CDR3 protein is CASSSQGGDEKLFF. The CDR3 DNA reads as TGTGCCAGCAGCTCTCAGGGAGGGGATGAAAAACTGTTTTTT.

This chain links TRBV29-1 with TRBJ1-2, with 9 nucleotides matching TRBD1. Germline loops: CDR1 SQVTM, CDR2 ANQGSEA. V lost 3 bases and J lost 3; bases outside the gene matches: 8. The CDR3 has 15 amino acids. The CDR3 DNA sequence: TGCAGCGTTGACCGCCGGGACAGGGATGACTATGGCTACACCTTC. It is translated as CSVDRRDRDDYGYTF.

V and J are TRBV5-6 and TRBJ1-2, with TRBD1 matching 9 bases. The CDR3 totals 15 residues. V was clipped by 4 bases and J by 2 bases; unmatched bases: 6. CDR1 and CDR2 (germline): SGHDT, YYEEEE. In DNA form, the CDR3 reads TGTGCCAGCAGCGACGGGACAGGGAGCAACTATGGCTACACCTTC. It codes for CASSDGTGSNYGYTF.

The J gene is TRBJ1-1, the V gene TRBV5-1; tentative D call: TRBD1 (5 bases). V lost 0 bases and J 7 bases, leaving 7 bases between the germline ends. Germline lookup yields CDR1 SGHRS and CDR2 YFSETQ. This CDR3 spans 12 amino acids. CDR3 amino acids: CASSLVQGEAFF. CDR3 coding DNA: TGCGCCAGCAGCTTGGTCCAGGGTGAAGCTTTCTTT.

The gene calls are TRBV5-6 and TRBJ2-1; 14 nucleotides agree with TRBD2. With V trimmed by 3 bases and J by 7 bases, 9 bases remained unmatched. Germline-derived CDR1 and CDR2 are SGHDT and YYEEEE. The CDR3 has 17 residues. CDR3 sequence reads: CASSYGTSGSMRNEQFF. The DNA for the CDR3 is TGTGCCAGCAGCTACGGGACTAGCGGGAGTATGAGGAATGAGCAGTTCTTC. Using reference TRBV5-6 and TRBJ2-1 for the parts outside the CDR3, the full variable domain is DAGVTQSPTHLIKTRGQQVTLRCSPKSGHDTVSWYQQALGQGPQFIFQYYEEEERQRGNFPDRFSGHQFPNYSSELNVNALLLGDSALYLCASSYGTSGSMRNEQFFGPGTRLTVL.

This rearrangement joins TRBV19 to TRBJ1-2, with 7 nucleotides matching TRBD1. With V trimmed by 7 bases and J by 4 bases, 15 bases remained unmatched. This CDR3 comprises 16 residues. Germline V lookup: CDR1 LNHDA, CDR2 SQIVND (reference sequence). The CDR3 protein is CASNVAQTGAPYGYTF. Written as DNA, the CDR3 is TGTGCCAGTAACGTTGCCCAAACAGGGGCCCCCTATGGCTACACCTTC.

This chain links TRBV7-3 with TRBJ2-7, with 8 bases lining up with TRBD1. J was trimmed by 5 bases and V by 5 bases; bases with no gene match: 5. Germline values: CDR1 SGHTA, CDR2 FQGTGA. The CDR3 covers 13 residues. The chain's CDR3 is CASSQTGDDEQYF. CDR3 nucleotides: TGTGCCAGCAGCCAGACAGGGGATGACGAGCAGTACTTC.

This chain uses TRBV7-6 with TRBJ1-2; perhaps TRBD1 as D (6 bases). The CDR3 is made up of 15 amino acids. Germline CDR1 is SGHVS and CDR2 is FNYEAQ. V lost 4 bases to trimming and J lost 7 bases, with 19 bases between them. CDR3 residues: CASSSNTGSPGGYTF. CDR3 sequence (DNA): TGTGCCAGCAGCTCCAACACAGGGAGTCCTGGTGGCTACACCTTC.

This chain joins TRBV19 and TRBJ2-1; 9 nucleotides match TRBD2. This CDR3 has 15 amino acids. CDR1 is LNHDA and CDR2 is SQIVND in the germline V gene (reference sequence). V lost 3 bases and J lost 8; bases outside the gene matches: 8. The DNA for the CDR3 is TGTGCCAGTAGTATTGGCGGGGGGGCCTGGGATGAGCAGTTCTTC. It encodes CASSIGGGAWDEQFF.

The chain couples TRBV6-5 to TRBJ1-2; no clear D gene. Trimming removed 7 bases from V and 5 bases from J, with 20 bases in between. Per germline, CDR1 MNHEY and CDR2 SVGAGI. This CDR3 region has 15 residues. CDR3 loop: CASTNNPWAGYGYTF. The CDR3 region has the DNA TGTGCCAGCACCAACAACCCCTGGGCGGGGTATGGCTACACCTTC.

J is TRBJ1-1 and V is TRBV7-3; no reliable D call. Per germline, CDR1 SGHTA and CDR2 FQGTGA. The CDR3 contains 13 residues. Trimming pared 2 bases from V and 1 base from J, leaving 5 bases between. As DNA, the CDR3 is TGTGCCAGCAGCTTATACACGAACACTGAAGCTTTCTTT. The encoded protein is CASSLYTNTEAFF.

The chain carries TRBV19 and TRBJ2-7, with no clear D. V was clipped by 5 bases and J by 2 bases, with 7 bases between them. The V gene's germline CDR1 is LNHDA and CDR2 SQIVND (reference sequence). The CDR3 loop spans 12 amino acids. The CDR3 spells CASSLEPYEQYF. The CDR3 DNA reads TGTGCCAGTAGTCTGGAGCCCTACGAGCAGTACTTC. The entire variable domain, with the rest obtained from reference TRBV19 and TRBJ2-7, is as follows: DGGITQSPKYLFRKEGQNVTLSCEQNLNHDAMYWYRQDPGQGLRLIYYSQIVNDFQKGDIAEGYSVSREKKESFPLTVTSAQKNPTAFYLCASSLEPYEQYFGPGTRLTVT.

A single count supports this clone. At the DNA level, this CDR3 is encoded by other sequences in the same sample as well. The chain couples TRBV7-2 to TRBJ1-1; D uncertain. V shed 6 bases and J shed 1 base, with 12 bases lying between them. The CDR3 consists of 14 residues. The germline gives CDR1 SGHTA, CDR2 FQGNSA. The CDR3 loop is CASSFLIGNTEAFF. CDR3 bases: TGTGCCAGCAGTTTCCTAATCGGGAACACTGAAGCTTTCTTT.

The chain links TRBV19 to TRBJ1-2; perhaps TRBD1 as D (6 bases). CDR3 size: 14 residues. The germline V gene has CDR1 LNHDA and CDR2 SQIVND (reference sequence). V was cut by 4 bases and J by 4 bases, with 13 bases left in between. The CDR3 sequence is CASSRSGTIYGYTF. The CDR3 DNA is TGTGCCAGTAGTAGGTCCGGGACAATCTATGGCTACACCTTC.

The V and J genes are TRBV28 and TRBJ2-7; 12 positions match TRBD1. Trimming took 4 bases from V and 4 from J; bases not matched to a gene: 11. CDR3 length: 17 residues. Germline V gives CDR1 MDHEN, CDR2 SYDVKM. As DNA, the CDR3 is TGTGCCAGCAGTTCCCTCGCCCCGGGACAGGGGGCATACGAGCAGTACTTC. Protein product: CASSSLAPGQGAYEQYF.

This rearrangement joins TRBV7-2 to TRBJ2-3, with TRBD2 matching over 9 bases. After removal of 3 bases from V and 6 bases from J, the junction contained 4 bases not matched to a gene. The CDR3 consists of 14 residues. Looked up from germline, CDR1 is SGHTA and CDR2 is FQGNSA. The CDR3 sequence: CASSFSGRSDTQYF. The CDR3 nucleotides are TGTGCCAGCAGCTTTAGCGGGAGATCGGATACGCAGTATTTT. Complete variable domain (other parts from reference TRBV7-2 and TRBJ2-3): GAGVSQSPSNKVTEKGKDVELRCDPISGHTALYWYRQSLGQGLEFLIYFQGNSAPDKSGLPSDRFSAERTGGSVSTLTIQRTQQEDSAVYLCASSFSGRSDTQYFGPGTRLTVL.

V is TRBV10-2 and J is TRBJ1-2; 9 bases are a match to TRBD1. V was pared by 0 bases and J by 7 bases, with 9 bases of the junction left unmatched. Germline loops: CDR1 WSHSY, CDR2 SAAADI. The CDR3 length is 16 residues. DNA of the CDR3: TGCGCCAGCAGTGAGTCCCCCGCACAGGGGGCGCTTGGCTACACCTTC. Amino acids: CASSESPAQGALGYTF.